These T cell receptor beta chains were read from a single sample in a study of early T cells in non-severe SARS-CoV-2 infection. Each CDR3 protein gets one entry after TCRdb re-called the 5' RACE reads with MiXCR. The table lists some 97,000 distinct CDR3 sequences, roughly 11% of them singletons, with roughly 4.5% in the top ten. The sample consisted of whole blood, taken at baseline. Receptors originate from an adult who was a healthcare worker with PCR-confirmed SARS-CoV-2 infection or an uninfected control (not recorded which). The CDR3 runs from the conserved cysteine through the conserved F or W. The order of the fields is clone size, J gene, V gene, CDR3 length, D gene, CDR3 DNA, CDR3 protein. A D gene is named only where the DNA matches it firmly. Clone size appears in some rows only: once, few, many, or a class for an expanded clone.

clone size: many
J gene: TRBJ2-7
V gene: TRBV20-1
CDR3 length: 12
D gene: -
CDR3 DNA: TGCAGTGTCCTCCAGTCTAACTACGAGCAGTACTTC
CDR3 protein: CSVLQSNYEQYF

clone size: few
J gene: TRBJ2-7
V gene: TRBV29-1
CDR3 length: 14
D gene: TRBD1
CDR3 DNA: TGCAGCGCTTGGGGACAGGGAACGACCTACGAGCAGTACTTC
CDR3 protein: CSAWGQGTTYEQYF

clone size: -
J gene: TRBJ2-1
V gene: TRBV24-1
CDR3 length: 14
D gene: -
CDR3 DNA: TGTGCCACCAGAGATTTTAACGGAAACAATGAGCAGTTCTTC
CDR3 protein: CATRDFNGNNEQFF

clone size: -
J gene: TRBJ1-1
V gene: TRBV4-2
CDR3 length: 15
D gene: -
CDR3 DNA: TGTGCCAGCAGCCAAGATCTTTCCGCGATCACTGAAGCTTTCTTT
CDR3 protein: CASSQDLSAITEAFF

clone size: few
J gene: TRBJ2-3
V gene: TRBV3-1
CDR3 length: 17
D gene: TRBD2
CDR3 DNA: TGTGCCAGCAGTCTTGGGACTAGCGGGGGGGTCACAGATACGCAGTATTTT
CDR3 protein: CASSLGTSGGVTDTQYF

clone size: many
J gene: TRBJ2-6
V gene: TRBV5-1
CDR3 length: 15
D gene: -
CDR3 DNA: TGCGCCAGCAGCTTGTCTCCCTCTGGGGCCAACGTCCTGACTTTC
CDR3 protein: CASSLSPSGANVLTF

clone size: -
J gene: TRBJ2-7
V gene: TRBV5-4
CDR3 length: 15
D gene: -
CDR3 DNA: TGTGCCAGCAGCTCCTGGGGCCGGGATACCTACGAGCAGTACTTC
CDR3 protein: CASSSWGRDTYEQYF

clone size: few
J gene: TRBJ1-1
V gene: TRBV30
CDR3 length: 13
D gene: -
CDR3 DNA: TGTGCCTGGAGTCAGGGAATGAACACTGAAGCTTTCTTT
CDR3 protein: CAWSQGMNTEAFF

clone size: many
J gene: TRBJ1-5
V gene: TRBV6-6
CDR3 length: 13
D gene: -
CDR3 DNA: TGTGCCAGCACTCCGTGGCCGGGGTCGCCCCAGCATTTT
CDR3 protein: CASTPWPGSPQHF

clone size: few
J gene: TRBJ1-2
V gene: TRBV20-1
CDR3 length: 13
D gene: -
CDR3 DNA: TGCAGTGCTAGTCAACCTATGAGATATGGCTACACCTTC
CDR3 protein: CSASQPMRYGYTF

clone size: -
J gene: TRBJ2-2
V gene: TRBV12-5
CDR3 length: 15
D gene: -
CDR3 DNA: TGTGCTAGTGGTTTGGGAGACGACATTTCGAGGGAGCTGTTTTTT
CDR3 protein: CASGLGDDISRELFF

clone size: -
J gene: TRBJ1-1
V gene: TRBV3-1
CDR3 length: 14
D gene: -
CDR3 DNA: TGTGCCAGCAGCCAAGACAGGGGGAACACTGAAGCTTTCTTT
CDR3 protein: CASSQDRGNTEAFF

clone size: -
J gene: TRBJ1-3
V gene: TRBV4-2
CDR3 length: 13
D gene: -
CDR3 DNA: TGTGCCAGCAGCCCCGGGACGCTAAACACCATATATTTT
CDR3 protein: CASSPGTLNTIYF

clone size: -
J gene: TRBJ2-1
V gene: TRBV20-1
CDR3 length: 14
D gene: TRBD2
CDR3 DNA: TGCAGTGCTAAAACTAGCGGGGGGGCTTATGAGCAGTTCTTC
CDR3 protein: CSAKTSGGAYEQFF

clone size: few
J gene: TRBJ1-2
V gene: TRBV7-2
CDR3 length: 13
D gene: -
CDR3 DNA: TGTGCCAGCAGCTTAGCGGAAGGTTATGGCTACACCTTC
CDR3 protein: CASSLAEGYGYTF

clone size: -
J gene: TRBJ2-2
V gene: TRBV11-2
CDR3 length: 12
D gene: -
CDR3 DNA: TGTGCCAGCAGCGAACGCACCGGGGAGCTGTTTTTT
CDR3 protein: CASSERTGELFF

clone size: many
J gene: TRBJ2-4
V gene: TRBV2
CDR3 length: 13
D gene: -
CDR3 DNA: TGTGCCAGCAGTGAATCTAGGGTTGGCATTCAGTACTTC
CDR3 protein: CASSESRVGIQYF

clone size: many
J gene: TRBJ2-1
V gene: TRBV4-2
CDR3 length: 16
D gene: TRBD2
CDR3 DNA: TGTGCCAGCAGCCCGACGACTAGCGGGAGAGTAGGGGAGCAGTTCTTC
CDR3 protein: CASSPTTSGRVGEQFF

clone size: few
J gene: TRBJ2-2
V gene: TRBV11-3
CDR3 length: 14
D gene: -
CDR3 DNA: TGTGCCAGCAGCTTCAGGACAGACACCGGGGAGCTGTTTTTT
CDR3 protein: CASSFRTDTGELFF